This is a list of T cell receptor beta chains from one sample in a study of regulatory T cells in long-lasting Graves disease. MiXCR was run by TCRdb on the multiplex PCR reads, yielding one entry per CDR3 protein. Among a few hundred thousand distinct CDR3 sequences listed, about 17% were seen once. This same sample was also part of a study on T cells in Graves' hyperthyroidism and ophthalmopathy.

The sample consisted of peripheral blood mononuclear cells (PBMCs), taken at new diagnosis, from a patient treated with antithyroid drugs. Receptors originate from a woman aged 18-35 years with Graves disease. The CDR3 runs from the conserved cysteine through the conserved F or W. The order of the fields is J gene, V gene, D gene, clone size, CDR3 protein, CDR3 DNA. The D gene is left open where the match is weak. Size is omitted from some rows. Given values are once, few, many or a class for expanded clones.

TRBJ2-7	TRBV20-1	.	many	CSARELAEKYYEQYF	TGCAGTGCTAGAGAGCTAGCTGAGAAGTACTACGAGCAGTACTTC
TRBJ1-3	TRBV12-3/TRBV12-4	.	.	CASSLEGGTGNTIYF	TGTGCCAGCAGTTTAGAAGGGGGGACGGGAAACACCATATATTTT
TRBJ2-7	TRBV6-1	.	.	CASRFTSGGSFEGNYEQYF	TGTGCCAGCAGATTTACATCCGGGGGCAGCTTCGAGGGTAACTACGAGCAGTACTTC
TRBJ1-1	TRBV19	.	.	CASSIGQSDTEAFF	TGTGCCAGTAGTATTGGACAGTCGGACACTGAAGCTTTCTTT
TRBJ2-7	TRBV28	.	many	CASSPRHEQYF	TGTGCCAGCAGTCCGAGACACGAGCAGTACTTC
TRBJ2-1	TRBV5-1	TRBD2	.	CASSLAWTSGFYNEQFF	TGTGCCAGCAGCTTGGCCTGGACTAGCGGATTCTACAATGAGCAGTTCTTC
TRBJ2-5	TRBV30	TRBD1	.	CAWSKTGEHETQYF	TGTGCCTGGAGCAAGACAGGGGAGCATGAGACCCAGTACTTC
TRBJ2-3	TRBV4-1	TRBD2	.	CASSQEGYGGRGGTDTQYF	TGCGCCAGCAGCCAAGAAGGATATGGCGGGAGAGGCGGCACAGATACGCAGTATTTT
TRBJ1-6	TRBV20-1	.	many	CSARDWVENSPLHF	TGCAGTGCTAGAGATTGGGTGGAGAATTCACCCCTCCACTTT
TRBJ2-1	TRBV20-1	TRBD2	many	CSASRTSGGYNEQFF	TGCAGTGCTTCAAGGACTAGCGGGGGCTACAATGAGCAGTTCTTC
TRBJ2-5	TRBV5-1	.	few	CASSWGYGGQETQYF	TGCGCCAGCAGCTGGGGTTATGGGGGACAAGAGACCCAGTACTTC
TRBJ1-5	TRBV28	.	.	CASQDSNQPQHF	TGTGCCAGCCAGGATAGCAATCAGCCCCAGCATTTT
TRBJ2-1	TRBV28	.	many	CASSLSPDSYNEQFF	TGTGCCAGCAGTTTATCCCCAGACTCCTACAATGAGCAGTTCTTC
TRBJ1-5	TRBV27	.	few	CASKGGSHWLQPQHF	TGTGCCAGCAAGGGAGGGTCACATTGGCTTCAGCCCCAGCATTTT
TRBJ2-7	TRBV28	TRBD2	many	CASSLAWGGVYEQYF	TGTGCCAGCAGTTTAGCATGGGGGGGGGTCTACGAGCAGTACTTC
TRBJ2-7	TRBV6-1	TRBD1	.	CASSKDRGRNEQYF	TGTGCCAGCAGTAAGGACAGGGGCAGGAACGAGCAGTACTTC
TRBJ2-1	TRBV7-9	TRBD1	many	CASSSDRALYNEQFF	TGTGCCAGCAGCTCGGACAGGGCATTGTACAATGAGCAGTTCTTC
TRBJ2-5	TRBV28	.	many	CASGTPVETQYF	TGTGCCAGCGGGACACCCGTAGAGACCCAGTACTTC
TRBJ1-2	TRBV4-1	TRBD1	few	CASSQGTGFGYTF	TGCGCCAGCAGCCAAGGGACAGGGTTCGGCTACACCTTC
TRBJ1-5	TRBV4-2	TRBD1	.	CASSQGQGAGNQPQHF	TGTGCCAGCAGCCAGGGACAGGGGGCCGGCAATCAGCCCCAGCATTTT
TRBJ2-1	TRBV20-1	TRBD2	many	CSAISRTSGGPSSYNEQFF	TGCAGTGCTATTTCCCGGACTAGCGGGGGGCCAAGCTCCTACAATGAGCAGTTCTTC
TRBJ2-5	TRBV6-1	.	few	CASSLGRALLQETQYF	TGTGCCAGCAGCCTCGGTCGGGCTCTCCTACAAGAGACCCAGTACTTC
TRBJ1-2	TRBV30	.	many	CALNHGGYTF	TGTGCCTTGAACCATGGTGGCTACACCTTC
TRBJ1-2	TRBV5-1	.	few	CASSGGDYGYTF	TGCGCCAGCAGCGGGGGTGACTATGGCTACACCTTC
TRBJ2-7	TRBV5-1	TRBD1	many	CASSNAIGTGVGSEQYF	TGCGCCAGCAGTAACGCCATAGGGACAGGGGTGGGAAGCGAGCAGTACTTC
TRBJ2-1	TRBV9	TRBD2	.	CASSVSGAAYNEQFF	TGTGCCAGCAGCGTTAGCGGGGCGGCCTACAATGAGCAGTTCTTC
TRBJ1-2	TRBV4-1	.	.	CASSQVAEFYGYTF	TGCGCCAGCAGCCAAGTAGCAGAGTTCTATGGCTACACCTTC
TRBJ1-4	TRBV3-1	TRBD1	many	CASSQDRGPPTNEKLFF	TGTGCCAGCAGCCAAGACAGGGGGCCCCCAACTAATGAAAAACTGTTTTTT
TRBJ2-1	TRBV6-2/TRBV6-3	TRBD2	many	CASSEGTSGNNEQFF	TGTGCCAGCAGTGAAGGGACTAGCGGCAACAATGAGCAGTTCTTC
TRBJ2-7	TRBV6-1	.	.	CASSRGQRSYEQYF	TGTGCCAGCAGTCGAGGACAGAGGTCCTACGAGCAGTACTTC
TRBJ2-4	TRBV5-1	.	many	CATETKNIQYF	TGCGCCACCGAGACGAAAAACATTCAGTACTTC
TRBJ2-5	TRBV20-1	.	many	CSAAPTGPQETQYF	TGCAGTGCTGCCCCGACCGGGCCTCAAGAGACCCAGTACTTC
TRBJ2-5	TRBV3-1	.	many	CASSLLVGSTLGETQYF	TGTGCCAGCAGCCTCCTCGTGGGGAGCACGCTTGGTGAGACCCAGTACTTC
TRBJ2-6	TRBV7-9	.	few	CASSLAAGAAVSGANVLTF	TGTGCCAGCAGCTTAGCCGCAGGGGCAGCAGTCTCTGGGGCCAACGTCCTGACTTTC
TRBJ1-1	TRBV6-1	TRBD1	many	CASSRDSVAEAFF	TGTGCCAGCAGTCGGGACAGCGTGGCTGAAGCTTTCTTT
TRBJ1-2	TRBV30	TRBD1	.	CAWSVQGGYGYAF	TGTGCCTGGAGTGTACAAGGGGGCTATGGCTACGCCTTC
TRBJ2-1	TRBV7-9	TRBD2	many	CASSLALREGHNEQFF	TGTGCCAGCAGCTTAGCCCTGAGGGAGGGCCACAATGAGCAGTTCTTC
TRBJ1-1	TRBV20-1	.	.	CSAGDGAYTEAFF	TGCAGTGCTGGAGATGGGGCCTACACTGAAGCTTTCTTT
TRBJ2-1	TRBV5-1	TRBD1	many	CASSRDRVAYNEQFF	TGCGCCAGCAGCAGGGACAGGGTAGCATACAATGAGCAGTTCTTC
TRBJ2-3	TRBV5-1	.	many	CASSLGGVRSTDTQYF	TGCGCCAGCAGCTTGGGGGGGGTTAGAAGCACAGATACGCAGTATTTT
TRBJ2-7	TRBV27	TRBD2	.	CASRGSGGPAREQYF	TGTGCCAGCAGGGGCAGCGGGGGGCCAGCAAGGGAGCAGTACTTC
TRBJ2-2	TRBV7-8	TRBD1	many	CASSSTGTGQNTGELFF	TGTGCCAGCAGCTCAACTGGGACAGGCCAGAACACCGGGGAGCTGTTTTTT
TRBJ2-1	TRBV5-1	.	many	CASSLAPREQFF	TGCGCCAGCAGCTTGGCTCCCAGGGAGCAGTTCTTC
TRBJ2-1	TRBV28	TRBD2	many	CASSPLISGGSYNEQFF	TGTGCCAGCAGTCCCCTTATAAGCGGGGGGTCTTACAATGAGCAGTTCTTC
TRBJ2-1	TRBV4-1	.	.	CASSPQGRGRGNEQFF	TGCGCCAGCAGCCCTCAGGGCCGGGGGCGCGGCAATGAGCAGTTCTTC
TRBJ2-7	TRBV7-3	.	.	CASSVTDGGEQYF	TGTGCCAGCAGCGTCACAGATGGGGGCGAGCAGTACTTC
TRBJ1-2	TRBV28	.	many	CASRWGGALGYTF	TGTGCCAGCAGGTGGGGGGGGGCGCTTGGCTACACCTTC
TRBJ1-2	TRBV13	TRBD1	few	CASSSWNGQGHGYTF	TGTGCCAGCAGCTCTTGGAACGGACAGGGACATGGCTACACCTTC
TRBJ1-2	TRBV7-9	.	.	CASSPTPGHGSTNYGYTF	TGTGCCAGCAGCCCCACCCCGGGACACGGATCGACTAACTATGGCTACACCTTC
TRBJ1-6	TRBV11-2	.	.	CASSLDGRASSYNSPLHF	TGTGCCAGCAGCTTAGATGGAAGGGCGAGCTCCTATAATTCACCCCTCCACTTT
TRBJ1-1	TRBV2	.	many	CASRGLQAFF	TGTGCCAGCCGAGGGCTACAAGCTTTCTTT
TRBJ1-2	TRBV28	.	many	CASSFVQGPYGYTF	TGTGCCAGCAGTTTCGTCCAGGGGCCGTATGGCTACACCTTC